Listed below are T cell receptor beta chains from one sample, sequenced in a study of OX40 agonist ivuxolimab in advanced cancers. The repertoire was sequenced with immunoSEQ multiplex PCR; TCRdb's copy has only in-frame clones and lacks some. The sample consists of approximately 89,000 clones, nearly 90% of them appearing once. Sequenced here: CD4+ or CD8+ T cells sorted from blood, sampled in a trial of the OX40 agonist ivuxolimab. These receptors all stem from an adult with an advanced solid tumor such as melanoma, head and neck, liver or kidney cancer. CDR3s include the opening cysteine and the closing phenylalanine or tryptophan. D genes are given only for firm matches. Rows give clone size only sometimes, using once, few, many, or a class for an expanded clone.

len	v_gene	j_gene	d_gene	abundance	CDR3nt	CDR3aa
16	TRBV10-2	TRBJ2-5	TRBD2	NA	TGCGCCAGCAGCTCCTTTGTTAGCGGGGGTTCAGGGACCCAGTACTTC	CASSSFVSGGSGTQYF
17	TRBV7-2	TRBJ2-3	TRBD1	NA	TGTGCCAGCAGCTTAGTCACAGGGGGCTCGAGGACAGATACGCAGTATTTT	CASSLVTGGSRTDTQYF
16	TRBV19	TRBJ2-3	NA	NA	TGTGCCAGTAGTATAAACGGTCAGCGCTTCACAGATACGCAGTATTTT	CASSINGQRFTDTQYF
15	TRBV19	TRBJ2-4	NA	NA	TGTGCCAGTAGCCTCTCCGCGGGACTTGAGGACATTCAGTACTTC	CASSLSAGLEDIQYF
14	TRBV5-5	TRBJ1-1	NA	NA	TGTGCCAGCAGCTTGGCTATAGGGGGCACTGAAGCTTTCTTT	CASSLAIGGTEAFF
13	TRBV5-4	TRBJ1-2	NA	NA	TGTGCCAGCAGCTTGGACGGGCCGGGGGGCTACACCTTC	CASSLDGPGGYTF
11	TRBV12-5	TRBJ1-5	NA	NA	TGTGCTAGTGGTTGGGATCAGCCCCAGCATTTT	CASGWDQPQHF
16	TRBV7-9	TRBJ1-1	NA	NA	TGTGCCAGCAGTGCCCCTCCCGGAGCCCGTAACACTGAAGCTTTCTTT	CASSAPPGARNTEAFF
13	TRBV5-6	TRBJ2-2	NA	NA	TGTGCCAGCAGCCGCGGACACACCGGGGAGCTGTTTTTT	CASSRGHTGELFF
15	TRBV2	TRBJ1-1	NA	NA	TGTGCCAGCAAGGGCCGACTATCTTTGAACACTGAAGCTTTCTTT	CASKGRLSLNTEAFF
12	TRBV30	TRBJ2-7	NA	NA	TGTGCCTGGAGTGTTACGGGCAACGAGCAGTACTTC	CAWSVTGNEQYF
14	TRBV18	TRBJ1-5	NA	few	TGTGCCAGCTCGCCGGGACGGAACAATCAGCCCCAGCATTTT	CASSPGRNNQPQHF
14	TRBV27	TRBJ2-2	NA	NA	TGTGCCAGCAGTTATCGGGGATGGGCCGGGGAGCTGTTTTTT	CASSYRGWAGELFF
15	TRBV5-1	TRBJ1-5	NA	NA	TGCGCCAGCAGCTTGGTAGGTGGATCTGGTCAGCCCCAGCATTTT	CASSLVGGSGQPQHF
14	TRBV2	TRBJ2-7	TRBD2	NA	TGTGCCAGCAGTGCTACTAGCGGGGGATACGAGCAGTACTTC	CASSATSGGYEQYF
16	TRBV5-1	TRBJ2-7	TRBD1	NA	TGCGCCAGCAGCGCCTCGACAGGGGTTGGAGGTTACGAGCAGTACTTC	CASSASTGVGGYEQYF
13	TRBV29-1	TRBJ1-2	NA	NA	TGCAGCGTCTTCTTACGGGGCGGATATGGCTACACCTTC	CSVFLRGGYGYTF
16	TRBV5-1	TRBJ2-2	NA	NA	TGCGCCAGCAGCTTTACCCAACTCAGGGTGGCCGGGGAGCTGTTTTTT	CASSFTQLRVAGELFF
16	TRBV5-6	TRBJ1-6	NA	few	TGTGCCAGCAGCTTGGTCGGGGGCCGGGGAAGTTCACCCCTCCACTTT	CASSLVGGRGSSPLHF
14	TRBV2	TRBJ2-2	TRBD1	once	TGTGCCAGCAGTCCGGACAGGGGTGCCGGGGAGCTGTTTTTT	CASSPDRGAGELFF
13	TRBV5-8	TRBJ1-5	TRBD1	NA	TGTGCCAGCAGCTACGACAGGGTGAGGCCCCAGCATTTT	CASSYDRVRPQHF
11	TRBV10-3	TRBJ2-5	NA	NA	TGTGCCATCAGCAACAAAGAGACCCAGTACTTC	CAISNKETQYF
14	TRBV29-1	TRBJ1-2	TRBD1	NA	TGCAGCGTTAAAAGGGACAGCTCTAACTATGGCTACACCTTC	CSVKRDSSNYGYTF
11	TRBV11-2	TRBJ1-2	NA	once	TGTGCCAGCAGCTTAGGGGGCGGCTACACCTTC	CASSLGGGYTF
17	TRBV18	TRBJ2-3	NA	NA	TGTGCCAGCTCACCACTTCGGGCCACCGGAACCACAGATACGCAGTATTTT	CASSPLRATGTTDTQYF
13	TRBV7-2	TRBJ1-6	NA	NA	TGTGCCAGCAGCCAGGAGGGGGGCTCACCCCTCCACTTT	CASSQEGGSPLHF
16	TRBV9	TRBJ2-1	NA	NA	TGTGCCAGCAGCGTAGACCGGGGCGGATCCTACAATGAGCAGTTCTTC	CASSVDRGGSYNEQFF
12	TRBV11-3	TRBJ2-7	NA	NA	TGTGCCAGCAGCTTAGACCAGGGGAAGCAGTACTTC	CASSLDQGKQYF
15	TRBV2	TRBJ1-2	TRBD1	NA	TGTGCCAGCAGTGTACAGGGGGCTCCGAACTATGGCTACACCTTC	CASSVQGAPNYGYTF
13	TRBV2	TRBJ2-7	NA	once	TGTGCCAGCAGGGGGGACCTACTCTACGAGCAGTACTTC	CASRGDLLYEQYF
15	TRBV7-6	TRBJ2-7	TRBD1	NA	TGTGCCAGCAGCCCTTTCCGACAGGGGGCCCGAGAGCAGTACTTC	CASSPFRQGAREQYF
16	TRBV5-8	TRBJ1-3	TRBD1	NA	TGTGCCAGCAGCACCGGGACAGGGGGCTCTGGAAACACCATATATTTT	CASSTGTGGSGNTIYF
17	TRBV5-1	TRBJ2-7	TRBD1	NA	TGCGCCAGCAGCCTGACCCCTCCGACAGGGCTATACTACGAGCAGTACTTC	CASSLTPPTGLYYEQYF
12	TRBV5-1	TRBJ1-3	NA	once	TGCGCCAGCAGCTTGGGGCTCGGCACCATATATTTT	CASSLGLGTIYF
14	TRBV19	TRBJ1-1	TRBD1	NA	TGTGCCAGTAGTCCGAGTCAGACAGGGGTGAGAGCTTTCTTT	CASSPSQTGVRAFF
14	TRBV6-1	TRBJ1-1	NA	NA	TGTGCCAGCAGTGAATCTACAGGGAACACTGAAGCTTTCTTT	CASSESTGNTEAFF
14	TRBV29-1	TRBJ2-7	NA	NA	TGCAGCGCTGCCCAAGGGGCTATCCCCTACGAGCAGTACTTC	CSAAQGAIPYEQYF
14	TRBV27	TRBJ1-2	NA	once	TGTGCCAGCAGTTCCTGGACAGCTAACTATGGCTACACCTTC	CASSSWTANYGYTF
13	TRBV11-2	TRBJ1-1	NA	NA	TGTGCCAGCAGTCCTACAGGGTTGACTGAAGCTTTCTTT	CASSPTGLTEAFF
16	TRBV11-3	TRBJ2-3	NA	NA	TGTGCCAGCAGCTTACTCAGGGGTAAGGGCACAGATACGCAGTATTTT	CASSLLRGKGTDTQYF
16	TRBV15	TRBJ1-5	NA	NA	TGTGCCACCAGCGCAGAGTTGCGGCGGGGCAATCAGCCCCAGCATTTT	CATSAELRRGNQPQHF
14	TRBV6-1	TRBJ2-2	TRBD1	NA	TGTGCCAGTCCCGGGACAGCGAACACCGGGGAGCTGTTTTTT	CASPGTANTGELFF
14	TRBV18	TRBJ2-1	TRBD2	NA	TGTGCCAGCTCACTAGGGACTAGCGGGAATGAGCAGTTCTTC	CASSLGTSGNEQFF
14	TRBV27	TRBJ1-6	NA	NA	TGTGCCAGCAGTTTGGACAGCCCAAATTCACCCCTCCACTTT	CASSLDSPNSPLHF
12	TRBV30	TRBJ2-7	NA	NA	TGTGCCTGGGAGGACGATACCTACGAGCAGTACTTC	CAWEDDTYEQYF
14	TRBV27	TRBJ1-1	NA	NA	TGTGCCAGCAGTCCATTCAGGGAGGGCACTGAAGCTTTCTTT	CASSPFREGTEAFF
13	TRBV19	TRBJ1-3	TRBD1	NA	TGTGCCAGTCACAGGGGTACTGGAAACACCATATATTTT	CASHRGTGNTIYF
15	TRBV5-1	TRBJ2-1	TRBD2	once	TGCGCCAGCAGCACCCTAGCGGCGAGGAACAATGAGCAGTTCTTC	CASSTLAARNNEQFF
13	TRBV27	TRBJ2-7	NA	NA	TGTGCCAGCACCTACCGGCCGGGATACGAGCAGTACTTC	CASTYRPGYEQYF
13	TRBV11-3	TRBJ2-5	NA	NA	TGTGCCAGCAGCTTAACAGGGCGGGAGACCCAGTACTTC	CASSLTGRETQYF
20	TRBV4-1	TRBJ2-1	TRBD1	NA	TGCGCCAGCAGCCTCACCAAGGGGACAGGCGCCGGCCTTTCGGTACGTGAGCAGTTCTTC	CASSLTKGTGAGLSVREQFF
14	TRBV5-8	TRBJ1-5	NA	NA	TGTGCCAGCAGCTTGGACTATGCTGTTCAGCCCCAGCATTTT	CASSLDYAVQPQHF